The next 7 T cell receptor beta chains were all read from a single sample in a study of T cell repertoires in cytomegalovirus infection. TCRdb fed the reads into MiXCR, producing one record per CDR3 protein. The sample shows about 920,000 distinct CDR3 sequences, around 29% of them seen only once. No antigen has been assigned to these receptors. Sequencing used cultured CD8+ T cells from PBMCs, obtained from culture after CMV antigen stimulation. These TCRs come from a human donor in good health (CMV status not recorded). Some clones in this sample may be carry-over from other donors' samples.

This clonotype was recorded a few times. The chain uses TRBV12-5 and TRBJ1-2; 8 bases fit TRBD1. The V gene end was trimmed by 4 bases and the J gene end by 3 bases; junction bases not matched to a gene: 4. Germline V gives CDR1 LGHNT, CDR2 FRNRAP. The CDR3 is made up of 14 amino acids. The CDR3 coding sequence is TGTGCTAGTGGTTGGACAGGGTCAGACTATGGCTACACCTTC. It codes for CASGWTGSDYGYTF. Variable domain in full (rest from reference TRBV12-5 and TRBJ1-2): DARVTQTPRHKVTEMGQEVTMRCQPILGHNTVFWYRQTMMQGLELLAYFRNRAPLDDSGMPKDRFSAEMPDATLATLKIQPSEPRDSAVYFCASGWTGSDYGYTFGSGTRLTVV.

The table lists this clonotype with a count of one. The rearrangement links TRBV6-2 or TRBV6-3 to TRBJ1-2, with D unclear. Germline V gives CDR1 MNHEY, CDR2 SVGEGT. V was shortened by 3 bases and J by 4 bases, with 9 bases between the two germline ends. This CDR3 region has 13 residues. CDR3: CASSYPIVYGYTF. The CDR3 DNA is TGTGCCAGCAGTTATCCGATAGTCTATGGCTACACCTTC.

This clonotype was seen a handful of times. V and J are TRBV27 and TRBJ2-3; TRBD2 is a possible D gene (6 bases). This CDR3 spans 16 amino acids. Germline CDR1 and CDR2: MNHEY and SMNVEV (reference sequence). The V end lost 1 base, the J end lost 4 bases, and 15 bases lay between the germline ends. The CDR3 DNA sequence: TGTGCCAGCAGTTTATTGGGGGGACCGTGGGCAGATACGCAGTATTTT. As protein: CASSLLGGPWADTQYF.

This clonotype turned up a few times. This chain joins TRBV2 and TRBJ1-1; 10 nucleotides agree with TRBD1. The junction had 11 bases not matched to a gene; V was cut back by 7 bases and J by 6 bases. Germline V gene lookup returns CDR1 SNHLY and CDR2 FYNNEI. The CDR3 runs 15 residues. CDR3 residues: CASTGTGAVYPEAFF. As DNA, the CDR3 is TGTGCCAGCACCGGGACAGGGGCCGTTTACCCTGAAGCTTTCTTT.

The V gene is TRBV11-1, the J gene TRBJ2-7; 7 bases line up with TRBD2. Germline assignment: CDR1 SGHAT and CDR2 FQDESV (reference sequence). V shed 3 bases and J 7 bases; nucleotides not matched to a gene: 6. The CDR3 runs to 13 residues. The CDR3 here is CASSFRDYNEQYV. The CDR3 DNA reads TGTGCCAGCAGCTTCCGGGACTATAATGAGCAGTACGTC.

Only one count was recorded for this clonotype. The chain couples TRBV28 to TRBJ2-7; TRBD1 aligns across 9 bases. With 5 bases clipped from V and 3 bases from J, the junction kept 8 bases outside the gene matches. The germline V gene encodes CDR1 MDHEN and CDR2 SYDVKM. CDR3 length equals 15 residues. CDR3 loop: CASSGNRGPDYEQYV. The CDR3 DNA reads as TGTGCCAGCAGTGGGAACAGGGGGCCTGACTACGAGCAGTACGTC.

In regard to this clonotype: Since a much larger clone is just one base distant, this may be a read error. The J gene is TRBJ2-5, the V gene TRBV7-3, with 14 positions matching TRBD2. Germline V gene lookup returns CDR1 SGHTA and CDR2 FQGTGA. The CDR3 has 17 residues. The CDR3 sequence is CACSLRGLAGDGETQYF. CDR3 bases: TGTGCCTGCAGCTTAAGGGGACTAGCGGGGGATGGGGAGACCCAGTACTTC. Variable domain in full (rest from reference TRBV7-3 and TRBJ2-5): GAGVSQTPSNKVTEKGKYVELRCDPISGHTALYWYRQSLGQGPEFLIYFQGTGAADDSGLPNDRFFAVRPEGSVSTLKIQRTERGDSAVYLCACSLRGLAGDGETQYFGPGTRLLVL.